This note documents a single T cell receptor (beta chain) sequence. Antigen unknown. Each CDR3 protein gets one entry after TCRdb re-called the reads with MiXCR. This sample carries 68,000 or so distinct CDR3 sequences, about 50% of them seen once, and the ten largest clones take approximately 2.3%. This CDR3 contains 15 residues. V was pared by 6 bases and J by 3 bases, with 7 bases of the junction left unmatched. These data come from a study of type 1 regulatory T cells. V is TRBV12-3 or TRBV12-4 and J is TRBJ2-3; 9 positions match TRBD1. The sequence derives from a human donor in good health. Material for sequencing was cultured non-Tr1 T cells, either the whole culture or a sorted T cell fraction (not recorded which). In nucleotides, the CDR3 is TGTGCCAGCAGAAGGGACAGGGTAGAAACAGATACGCAGTATTTT. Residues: CASRRDRVETDTQYF.